This TCR beta chain was sequenced in a study of radiotherapy plus CTLA-4 blockade in lung cancer. Worth noting for this clone: Its antigen is undetermined.

The CDR3 has 14 amino acids. The V end lost 0 bases, the J end lost 6 bases, and 12 bases lay between the germline ends. Germline CDR1 and CDR2: SGDLS and YYNGEE. Here immunoSEQ multiplex PCR was the method, and the copy in TCRdb shows in-frame clones only, minus some. This table holds roughly 30,000 clones, roughly 80% found once. Overall study findings and caveats: Subsequent to radiotherapy plus ipilimumab, tumor-derived TCR clones underwent expansion in blood.

The specimen was peripheral blood, collected from a patient treated with radiotherapy plus ipilimumab. This TCR derives from a human donor with non-small cell lung cancer who had stable disease on radiotherapy plus ipilimumab. The chain joins TRBV9 to TRBJ1-1, with D hard to call. CDR3 sequence: CASSVGVTRAEAFF. The CDR3 region has the DNA TGTGCCAGCAGCGTAGGGGTTACGAGGGCTGAAGCTTTCTTT.